A selection of T cell receptor beta chains follows, all from one sample in a study of identical twins. One entry per CDR3 protein, called by TCRdb with MiXCR from the 5' RACE reads. This table has 200,000 to 250,000 distinct CDR3 sequences, around 6.5% appearing once. The sample was also linked to a second study, of T cells expressing NK-cell markers.

Sequencing was carried out using CD8+ T cells sorted from blood. These receptors all come from a woman aged 18-30 years in good health. CDR3s leave out the opening cysteine and the closing phenylalanine or tryptophan.

j_gene,v_gene,CDR3aa
TRBJ2-5,TRBV6-1,ASAQTSAPGETQY
TRBJ1-3,TRBV12-3/TRBV12-4,ASNVAEEPGNTIY
TRBJ1-4,TRBV30,AWSVHPNGLNEKLF
TRBJ2-5,TRBV7-9,ASSLAGGTYQETQY
TRBJ2-6,TRBV4-1,ASSQGWGHGANVLT
TRBJ2-5,TRBV2,ASEAPGETQY
TRBJ2-7,TRBV5-1,ASKGRTTYEQY
TRBJ1-3,TRBV13,ASSLTESGNTIY
TRBJ2-7,TRBV6-2/TRBV6-3,ATTTSGSTIGSYEQY
TRBJ2-7,TRBV5-1,ASSLSGTGDEQY
TRBJ2-3,TRBV20-1,SARGRRDTQY
TRBJ1-1,TRBV30,ACITSTEAF
TRBJ2-3,TRBV12-3/TRBV12-4,ASSLFSHTDTQY
TRBJ2-1,TRBV20-1,SATLAGSSYNEQF
TRBJ1-1,TRBV28,ASSLVRGTEAF
TRBJ2-1,TRBV2,ASPILWNEQF
TRBJ2-2,TRBV3-1,ASSHERQVYTGELF
TRBJ2-4,TRBV6-1,ASSPGWEGTFLY
TRBJ1-1,TRBV12-3/TRBV12-4,ASSLVLGGITEAF
TRBJ2-6,TRBV4-1,ASSQDVPEFSGANVLT
TRBJ1-2,TRBV5-6,ASSLGQLLYGYT
TRBJ2-7,TRBV20-1,SARGQGAYEQY
TRBJ2-2,TRBV27,ASSLYRGNTGELF
TRBJ2-7,TRBV20-1,SARDYGYEQY
TRBJ2-7,TRBV9,ASSVVDSSMEQY
TRBJ2-7,TRBV27,ASSFDSRPYEQY
TRBJ2-1,TRBV7-6,ASSFPSGGARNEQF
TRBJ1-1,TRBV12-3/TRBV12-4,ASRQGLNTEAF
TRBJ2-1,TRBV7-9,ASSFREVGYNEQF
TRBJ2-6,TRBV11-2,ASSPGLAASSGANVLT
TRBJ2-1,TRBV11-2,ASSPSGGANEQF